Sequencing of this T cell receptor (beta chain) was carried out in a study of early T cells in non-severe SARS-CoV-2 infection. This clonotype was seen a handful of times. This CDR3 comprises 13 residues. In germline, CDR1 is LGHDT, CDR2 YNNKEL (reference sequence). Trimming removed 4 bases from V and 6 bases from J, with 9 bases in between. TCRdb reprocessed the 5' RACE reads via MiXCR and lists one record per CDR3 protein. The data contain roughly 75,000 distinct CDR3 sequences, over 9.5% of them singletons. This chain connects TRBV3-1 to TRBJ2-2; unclear D gene. This TCR derives from an adult who was a healthcare worker with PCR-confirmed SARS-CoV-2 infection or an uninfected control (not recorded which). Source material: whole blood. The CDR3 sequence is CASSRFVAGELFF. The CDR3 bases are TGTGCCAGCAGCCGGTTTGTGGCCGGGGAGCTGTTTTTT.